This is a list of T cell receptor beta chains from one sample in a study of shared clonotypes between healthy human individuals. Method: immunoSEQ multiplex PCR; TCRdb's copy keeps in-frame clones and lacks some. The repertoire holds about 2,100,000 clones, with 90% to 95% as singletons. Specimen: naive CD8+ T cells from PBMCs. These receptors all stem from a man aged 18-30 years in good health. Some clones in this sample may be carry-over from other donors' samples. CDR3s include the opening cysteine and the closing phenylalanine or tryptophan. The order of the fields is V gene, D gene, clone size, J gene, CDR3 DNA, CDR3 protein. A D gene is named only where the DNA matches it firmly. Clone size is given for some rows only: seen once, a few or many times, or a class if the clone is expanded.

>TRBV5-1|-|-|TRBJ1-1
TGCGCCAGCAGAGCTTGGGAGAGTATGAACACTGAAGCTTTCTTT
CASRAWESMNTEAFF
>TRBV27|-|-|TRBJ2-7
TGTGCCAGCAGTTTACAAGGGACGCTGTACGAGCAGTACTTC
CASSLQGTLYEQYF
>TRBV29-1|-|-|TRBJ2-7
TGCAGCGTCGCTGTGCCGATCGACGAGCAGTACTTC
CSVAVPIDEQYF
>TRBV13|TRBD1|-|TRBJ1-3
TGTGCCAGCAGCTTAGATGGGACAGACCCCTCTGGAAACACCATATATTTT
CASSLDGTDPSGNTIYF
>TRBV4-1|-|-|TRBJ2-7
TGCGCCAGCAGCCAAGAGCAGGGGTTCAGGTCCTACGAGCAGTACTTC
CASSQEQGFRSYEQYF
>TRBV6-6|TRBD1|-|TRBJ1-5
TGTGCCAGCGGGACAGGGGCAAGTAGCAATCAGCCCCAGCATTTT
CASGTGASSNQPQHF
>TRBV28|TRBD1|-|TRBJ2-2
TGTGCCAGCAGTTTAGCCCTCGCCTGGCTACGACAGGGGGCCTACTGGGGCGGGGAGCTGTTTTTT
CASSLALAWLRQGAYWGGELFF
>TRBV27|-|-|TRBJ1-2
TGTGCCAGCAGTCCCGGGCCCTATGGCTACACCTTC
CASSPGPYGYTF
>TRBV19|-|-|TRBJ2-7
TGTGCCAGTAGTATGCGGGGGACAGCTAACGAGCAGTACTTC
CASSMRGTANEQYF
>TRBV15|TRBD2|once|TRBJ2-5
TGTGCCACCAGCAACCTGGGGGGGATAGGTGGGGAGACCCAGTACTTC
CATSNLGGIGGETQYF
>TRBV7-9|TRBD2|-|TRBJ2-1
TGTGCCAGCAGCTTATCAGCGGGAGGTGAGCAGTTCTTC
CASSLSAGGEQFF
>TRBV19|-|-|TRBJ2-1
TGTGCCAGTAGTTGGTCGAATGAGCAGTTCTTC
CASSWSNEQFF
>TRBV28|TRBD2|-|TRBJ2-3
TGTGCCAGCAGTTTATCTAGCGGAACTCACACAGATACGCAGTATTTT
CASSLSSGTHTDTQYF
>TRBV7-9|TRBD1|-|TRBJ1-1
TGTGCCAGCAGCGGGGACAGGGCGGCTGAAGCTTTCTTT
CASSGDRAAEAFF
>TRBV11-3|-|-|TRBJ2-2
TGTGCCAGCAGTGCTTACGGGTCTAGGGAGCTGTTTTTT
CASSAYGSRELFF
>TRBV9|TRBD2|once|TRBJ2-3
TGTGCCAGCAGCGCCGGGACTAGCGGGAAGATCTTCACAGATACGCAGTATTTT
CASSAGTSGKIFTDTQYF
>TRBV4-1|-|once|TRBJ2-5
TGCGCCAGCAGCCACTGGTCCCAGAGCGGGGAGACCCAGTACTTC
CASSHWSQSGETQYF
>TRBV6-1|-|-|TRBJ1-4
TGTGCCAGCAGTGAGGGTTCGGGGTGGGGTGAAAAACTGTTTTTT
CASSEGSGWGEKLFF
>TRBV5-7|TRBD2|once|TRBJ2-2
TGTGCCAGCAGCTTAAGGCGCGGGAGGTCTTGCGGGGAGCTGTTTTTT
CASSLRRGRSCGELFF
>TRBV27|-|-|TRBJ2-1
TGTGCCAGCAGCCCCGGAGGGGTTGGAGGTACCTACAATGAGCAGTTCTTC
CASSPGGVGGTYNEQFF
>TRBV28|-|-|TRBJ1-1
TGTGCCAGCAGTTTACGGGGGAGTTCTGAAGCTTTCTTT
CASSLRGSSEAFF
>TRBV6-1|-|-|TRBJ1-1
TGTGCCAGCAGTGAACGGTTGAGTCGACACGACACTGAAGCTTTCTTT
CASSERLSRHDTEAFF
>TRBV19|-|-|TRBJ2-2
TGTGCCAGTATTAGTCTGAAGCAGAACACCGGGGAGCTGTTTTTT
CASISLKQNTGELFF
>TRBV10-3|TRBD2|-|TRBJ2-7
TGTGCCATCGGGACTAGCGGGAACTACGAGCAGTACTTC
CAIGTSGNYEQYF
>TRBV27|-|-|TRBJ2-1
TGTGCCAGCAGTTTTGGGAGGAACTACAATGAGCAGTTCTTC
CASSFGRNYNEQFF
>TRBV10-2|TRBD2|-|TRBJ2-1
TGCGCCAGCATGAGGACTAGCGGGAGGCGGGGGGTTTACAATGAGCAGTTCTTC
CASMRTSGRRGVYNEQFF
>TRBV29-1|TRBD2|-|TRBJ2-1
TGCAGCGTTGTAGGACTAGCGGGAGCGGGTGAGCAGTTCTTC
CSVVGLAGAGEQFF
>TRBV11-2|TRBD1|-|TRBJ2-7
TGTGCCAGCAGCGACACAGGGGGGATACCCCTTTCCGAGCAGTACTTC
CASSDTGGIPLSEQYF
>TRBV4-1|-|once|TRBJ2-5
TGCGCCAGCAGCCCCCGACAGGTCCTTACAGAGACCCAGTACTTC
CASSPRQVLTETQYF
>TRBV7-3|-|-|TRBJ2-3
TGTGCCAGCAGCCCTTACGCGGGAAACACAGATACGCAGTATTTT
CASSPYAGNTDTQYF
>TRBV9|-|-|TRBJ2-4
TGTGCCAGCAGCGCCGGGGGCGGGTACTTAGCCAAAAACATTCAGTACTTC
CASSAGGGYLAKNIQYF
>TRBV5-4|-|-|TRBJ2-7
TGTGCCAGCCGCATCTTTGGGGACGACGGCGAGCAGTACTTC
CASRIFGDDGEQYF
>TRBV5-1|-|-|TRBJ1-1
TGCGCCAGCTACGGAGGCATGAACACTGAAGCTTTCTTT
CASYGGMNTEAFF
>TRBV4-1|-|-|TRBJ1-6
TGCGCCAGCAGCCAGAGGACAGCCGCGGGGGCACCCCTCCACTTT
CASSQRTAAGAPLHF
>TRBV5-6|TRBD1|-|TRBJ2-2
TGTGCCAGCAGCTTGGGACAGGGGATGCACGGGGAGCTGTTTTTT
CASSLGQGMHGELFF
>TRBV10-3|TRBD2|-|TRBJ2-3
TGTGCCATCAGTGAGTCGTGGGGGACTAGCGGGAGGAGCACAGATACGCAGTATTTT
CAISESWGTSGRSTDTQYF
>TRBV11-2|-|-|TRBJ2-1
TGTGCCAGCAGCTTATTCGCACAGGGGTCGGGAGGGCCTTACAATGAGCAGTTCTTC
CASSLFAQGSGGPYNEQFF
>TRBV28|-|-|TRBJ2-4
TGTGCCAGCAGTTTAGAGTGGATTGGGTCAAGGGCGGCGGCAGCCAAAAACATTCAGTACTTC
CASSLEWIGSRAAAAKNIQYF
>TRBV25-1|-|-|TRBJ2-7
TGTGCCAGCAGGCGGGGGCATTCCTACGAGCAGTACTTC
CASRRGHSYEQYF
>TRBV28|TRBD1|-|TRBJ2-1
TGTGCCAGCAGCCAAAGAGGGGGCTTGATAAACAATGAGCAGTTCTTC
CASSQRGGLINNEQFF
>TRBV19|-|-|TRBJ2-7
TGTGCCAGTAGTATGGAAATTACCTACGAGCAGTACTTC
CASSMEITYEQYF
>TRBV5-1|TRBD1|-|TRBJ1-2
TGCGCCAGCAGCTACTGGACAGGGGATGGCTACACCTTC
CASSYWTGDGYTF
>TRBV28|-|once|TRBJ2-3
TGTGCCAGCAGTTTTGGGAGTGGCCCGGGCACAGATACGCAGTATTTT
CASSFGSGPGTDTQYF
>TRBV5-1|-|-|TRBJ2-2
TGCGCCAGCAGCTCCGGCCACAGGGCAGACACCGGGGAGCTGTTTTTT
CASSSGHRADTGELFF
>TRBV7-9|-|-|TRBJ2-3
TGTGCCAGCAGCTTAGCGCGACTGGGCAGCGATACGCAGTATTTT
CASSLARLGSDTQYF
>TRBV15|-|-|TRBJ2-7
TGTGCCACCAGCAGAGCGACTGGCAGCGAGCAGTACTTC
CATSRATGSEQYF
>TRBV19|TRBD1|-|TRBJ1-2
TGTGCCAGTAGTTTCACAAGGGGGCCCGGCTATGGCTACACCTTC
CASSFTRGPGYGYTF
>TRBV19|-|-|TRBJ2-1
TGTGCCAGTAGTGCATTTCTTAGCTCCTACAATGAGCAGTTCTTC
CASSAFLSSYNEQFF
>TRBV6-6|-|-|TRBJ1-1
TGTGCCAGCAGTTACTCGACCGGGGGGACCACTGAAGCTTTCTTT
CASSYSTGGTTEAFF
>TRBV29-1|TRBD2|-|TRBJ2-2
TGCAGCGCTCTGCGGGCGGGAGGACCGAACACCGGGGAGCTGTTTTTT
CSALRAGGPNTGELFF
>TRBV4-1|-|-|TRBJ1-4
TGCGCCAGCAGCCTACTGACAGCTTCTAATGAAAAACTGTTTTTT
CASSLLTASNEKLFF
>TRBV19|-|once|TRBJ2-6
TGTGCCAGTAGTATTAGAAGCTCTGGGGCCAACGTCCTGACTTTC
CASSIRSSGANVLTF